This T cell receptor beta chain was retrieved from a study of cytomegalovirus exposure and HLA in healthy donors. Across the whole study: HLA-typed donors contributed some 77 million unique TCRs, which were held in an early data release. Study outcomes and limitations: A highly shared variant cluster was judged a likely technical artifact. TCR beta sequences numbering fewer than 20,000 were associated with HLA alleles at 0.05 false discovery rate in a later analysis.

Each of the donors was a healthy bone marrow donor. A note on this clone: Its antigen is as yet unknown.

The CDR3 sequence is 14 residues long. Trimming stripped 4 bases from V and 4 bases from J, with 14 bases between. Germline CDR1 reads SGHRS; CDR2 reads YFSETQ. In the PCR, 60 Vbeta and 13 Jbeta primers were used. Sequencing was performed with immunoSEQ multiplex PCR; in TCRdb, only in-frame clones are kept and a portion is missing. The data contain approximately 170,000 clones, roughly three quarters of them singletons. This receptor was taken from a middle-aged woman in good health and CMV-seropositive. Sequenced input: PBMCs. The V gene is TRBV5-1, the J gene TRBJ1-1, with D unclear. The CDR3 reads CASSETPGVTEAFF. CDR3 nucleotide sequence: TGCGCCAGCAGCGAGACCCCCGGAGTCACTGAAGCTTTCTTT.